The 21 T cell receptor beta chains reported below all come from one sample, sequenced in a study of Graves' ophthalmopathy and Graves' hyperthyroidism (dated by TCRdb to about 2018). This sample was sequenced with an Illumina HiSeq 2000. For repertoire sequencing, the TCR beta CDR3 regions were amplified from RNA transcripts. HTBI primers and the Qiagen OneStep RT-PCR kit were used in a first-round RT-PCR, which was followed by a second-round multiplex PCR, size selection and purification. The public sequencing data were trimmed at Q25 with fastp and processed into clonotypes with MiXCR by TCRdb, which kept only in-frame beta chains. Every CDR3 protein is listed once, alongside the most common genes and DNA of its rows. The sample profile shows 350,000 or so distinct CDR3 sequences; about 17% of them were found once. The leading ten clones occupy about 12% of the sample. The material sequenced was peripheral blood. These TCRs come from an adult man with Graves' ophthalmopathy.

This clonotype was recorded many times. The chain joins TRBV30 to TRBJ1-2; 7 positions match TRBD1. The CDR3 loop spans 13 amino acids. The V gene's germline CDR1 is GTSNPN and CDR2 SVGIG (reference sequence). The V gene end was trimmed by 3 bases and the J gene end by 4 bases; junction bases not matched to a gene: 5. The CDR3 DNA reads as TGTGCCTGGAGGCGGGACAGAAGCTATGGCTACACCTTC. Encoded protein: CAWRRDRSYGYTF.

This clonotype was picked up many times. The chain is built from TRBV30 and TRBJ2-5; 7 bases agree with TRBD1. CDR3 length equals 15 residues. V shed 0 bases and J 1 base; nucleotides not matched to a gene: 5. Per the germline V gene, CDR1 is GTSNPN and CDR2 is SVGIG (reference sequence). CDR3 sequence (DNA): TGTGCCTGGAGTGTACGAAGGGGGCTCCAAGAGACCCAGTACTTC. Its protein is CAWSVRRGLQETQYF.

This CDR3 reads CASSGLAGAHEQYF. The DNA for the CDR3 is TGTGCCAGCAGCGGACTAGCGGGAGCTCACGAGCAGTACTTC. The V call is TRBV7-9, the J call TRBJ2-7; 13 bases map to TRBD2. Germline loops: CDR1 SEHNR, CDR2 FQNEAQ (reference sequence). The V gene end was trimmed by 5 bases and the J gene end by 5 bases; junction bases not matched to a gene: 3. This CDR3 comprises 14 residues.

Many counts were recorded for this clonotype. The chain combines TRBV11-2 with TRBJ1-3, with TRBD1 matching over 7 bases. The CDR3 has 15 amino acids. Germline V gives CDR1 SGHAT, CDR2 FQNNGV. The J segment lost 4 bases and the V segment lost 5 bases, leaving 8 bases of the junction unmatched. This CDR3 reads CASSADRVPGNTIYF. The CDR3 bases are TGTGCCAGCAGCGCTGACAGGGTTCCCGGAAACACCATATATTTT. Drawing the rest from reference TRBV11-2 and TRBJ1-3, the complete variable domain is EAGVAQSPRYKIIEKRQSVAFWCNPISGHATLYWYQQILGQGPKLLIQFQNNGVVDDSQLPKDRFSAERLKGVDSTLKIQPAKLEDSAVYLCASSADRVPGNTIYFGEGSWLTVV.

This clonotype was seen ten or more times. This chain links TRBV11-2 with TRBJ2-7, with 8 bases matching TRBD1. V shed 11 bases, J shed 0 bases, and the junction held 6 bases outside the gene matches. Germline V gives CDR1 SGHAT, CDR2 FQNNGV. The CDR3 spans 13 residues. CDR3 in amino acids: CAGRDRYSYEQYF. CDR3 DNA sequence: TGTGCCGGTCGGGACAGGTACTCCTACGAGCAGTACTTC.

This clonotype has ten or more counts. The chain employs TRBV27 and TRBJ1-5; D remains ambiguous. The germline V gene encodes CDR1 MNHEY and CDR2 SMNVEV (reference sequence). The CDR3 has 14 residues. V lost 4 bases to trimming and J lost 0 bases, with 7 bases between them. The CDR3 bases are TGTGCCAGCAGTTCGGAACATAGCAATCAGCCCCAGCATTTT. Protein product: CASSSEHSNQPQHF.

This clonotype appeared many times. The rearrangement links TRBV19 to TRBJ1-2; weak D call: TRBD1 (5 bases). V was shortened by 6 bases and J by 1 base, with 12 bases between the two germline ends. The germline CDR1 and CDR2 sequences are LNHDA and SQIVND (reference sequence). The length of the CDR3 is 14 residues. The CDR3 here is CASRPWDLNYGYTF. The DNA for the CDR3 is TGTGCCAGTAGACCTTGGGACCTTAACTATGGCTACACCTTC.

This clonotype was seen ten or more times. V is TRBV20-1 and J is TRBJ2-5; possibly TRBD2 for D (5 bases). The V gene lost 0 bases and the J gene lost 4 bases, with 18 bases spanning the gap. This CDR3 comprises 16 residues. CDR1 and CDR2 (germline): DFQATT, SNEGSKA (reference sequence). The CDR3 reads CSARDPFGGLGETQYF. The CDR3 DNA follows: TGCAGTGCTAGAGACCCGTTCGGCGGACTGGGAGAGACCCAGTACTTC.

This rearrangement joins TRBV6-1 to TRBJ1-6; D is possibly TRBD1 (6 bases). The CDR3 loop spans 19 amino acids. The V gene lost 1 base and the J gene lost 7 bases, with 23 bases spanning the gap. The germline CDR1 and CDR2 sequences are MNHNS and SASEGT. CDR3 bases: TGTGCCAGCAGTGAAGGTCCCTTACTTAACAGGGAGCCCAATTCACCCCTCCACTTT. Protein: CASSEGPLLNREPNSPLHF.

This clonotype showed up just a few times. It may be a read error: a sequence one base away is much more abundant. CDR3 bases: TGTGCCTGGAGTGACCAACTAGCGGAACAAGAGACCCAGTACTTC. It codes for CAWSDQLAEQETQYF. The chain has TRBV30 and TRBJ2-5, with 8 nucleotides matching TRBD2. Trimming at V came to 1 base and at J to 2 bases, leaving 6 bases not matched to a gene. Per germline, CDR1 GTSNPN and CDR2 SVGIG (reference sequence). This CDR3 has 15 residues.

This clonotype was recorded many times. Mismatch with germline at one junction end may stem from a read error. The chain carries TRBV30 and TRBJ2-2; perhaps TRBD2 as D (5 bases). The germline V gene encodes CDR1 GTSNPN and CDR2 SVGIG (reference sequence). This CDR3 comprises 15 residues. CDR3 in DNA: TGTGCCTGGAGTGTACTTCGGCTTTCCACCGGGGAACTGTTTTTT. Translated: CAWSVLRLSTGELFF.

This clonotype showed up many times. The chain has TRBV6-1 and TRBJ1-6, with D tentatively TRBD1 (5 bases). The ends were cut back, 4 bases at V and 10 bases at J, with 14 bases in the middle. The germline gives CDR1 MNHNS, CDR2 SASEGT. CDR3 length: 14 amino acids. Here the CDR3 DNA reads TGTGCCAGCAGTGTATCAGGGTCCGAATCACCCCTCCACTTT. It encodes CASSVSGSESPLHF.

This clonotype was seen ten or more times. This rearrangement joins TRBV20-1 to TRBJ2-7, with 9 bases aligning to TRBD2. The V gene's germline CDR1 is DFQATT and CDR2 SNEGSKA (reference sequence). The ends lost 3 bases at V and 7 bases at J; junction bases unmatched: 1. There are 11 residues in the CDR3. The CDR3 here is CSASGLAEQYF. In nucleotides, the CDR3 is TGCAGTGCTAGCGGACTAGCGGAGCAGTACTTC.

This clonotype was picked up many times. This chain connects TRBV6-4 to TRBJ2-2, with D unresolved. Germline V gives CDR1 MRHNA, CDR2 SNTAGT. There are 12 residues in the CDR3. Trimming left V 3 bases short and J 4 bases short, with 3 bases between. The CDR3 loop reads CASSDLTGELFF. CDR3 coding DNA: TGTGCCAGCAGTGATCTCACCGGGGAGCTGTTTTTT.

This clonotype was seen ten or more times. J is TRBJ1-1 and V is TRBV4-2; D may be TRBD1 (5 bases). This CDR3 has 15 residues. V was cut by 2 bases and J by 2 bases, with 12 bases left in between. Germline V CDR1 and CDR2: LGHNA, YNFKEQ. The CDR3 DNA follows: TGTGCCAGCAGCCAAACCGAACAGGTAAACACTGAAGCTTTCTTT. Amino acid sequence: CASSQTEQVNTEAFF.

This clonotype was counted many times. CDR3 DNA sequence: TGTGCCAGCAAACAGACAGGGGCAGCTTTCTTT. Its protein product is CASKQTGAAFF. V usage is TRBV12-3 or TRBV12-4 and J usage is TRBJ1-1, with 8 nucleotides matching TRBD1. CDR3 length equals 11 residues. With 7 bases clipped from V and 10 bases from J, the junction kept 5 bases outside the gene matches.

In this sample, this clonotype turned up many times. The chain couples TRBV25-1 to TRBJ1-2, with D uncertain. Germline CDR1 is MGHDK and CDR2 is SYGVNS. CDR3 length equals 14 residues. V was pared by 1 base and J by 8 bases, with 14 bases between. CDR3 region: CASSESYGAVGYTF. Written as DNA, the CDR3 is TGTGCCAGCAGTGAATCATATGGAGCCGTCGGCTACACCTTC.

This clonotype was seen many times. The chain couples TRBV6-5 to TRBJ2-7; D uncertain. Germline CDR1 is MNHEY and CDR2 is SVGAGI. V lost 2 bases to trimming and J lost 7 bases, with 9 bases between them. The CDR3 extends over 12 amino acids. CDR3 coding DNA: TGTGCCAGCAGTTACACGTCCGGTGAGCAGTACTTC. As protein: CASSYTSGEQYF.

This clonotype was found many times. CDR3 bases: TGTGCCAGCAGGCCCTCGGGGGCCTCCTACGAGCAGTACTTC. Protein product: CASRPSGASYEQYF. The chain joins TRBV6-1 to TRBJ2-7, with D possibly called TRBD1 or TRBD2 (6 bases each). Germline V lookup: CDR1 MNHNS, CDR2 SASEGT. The CDR3 spans 14 residues. V lost 6 bases to trimming and J lost 0 bases, with 12 bases between them.

This clonotype was recorded at least ten times. This chain links TRBV5-1 with TRBJ2-7; 10 bases are a match to TRBD2. CDR1 and CDR2 (germline): SGHRS, YFSETQ. The CDR3 has 15 residues. The V and J ends lost 0 bases and 3 bases, in that order; junction bases with no gene match: 3. The CDR3 nucleotides read TGCGCCAGCAGCTTGGAGGCTAGCGGGGGCTACGAGCAGTACTTC. Protein: CASSLEASGGYEQYF.

There are many counts of this clonotype. V is TRBV12-3 or TRBV12-4 and J is TRBJ2-6; 7 nucleotides agree with TRBD1. The CDR3 is made up of 16 amino acids. V lost 6 bases and J lost 2; bases outside the gene matches: 7. In nucleotides, the CDR3 is TGTGCCAGCAGCCCAACCCAGGGGGCTGGGGCCAACGTCCTGACTTTC. Translation gives CASSPTQGAGANVLTF.